Described below is a single TCR beta chain sequence and its context. The data were produced by immunoSEQ multiplex PCR, yet TCRdb's version contains in-frame clones alone and is incomplete. The sample has about 55,000 clones, 86% seen once; the top ten hold roughly 13%. This sample was included in a study of OX40 agonist ivuxolimab in advanced cancers. Germline V gene sequence: CDR1 SGHTS, CDR2 YDEGEE. This CDR3 is 15 amino acids long. With 6 bases removed from V and 4 bases from J, the gap between germline ends came to 19 bases. The sequence derives from an adult with an advanced solid tumor such as melanoma, head and neck, liver or kidney cancer. Specimen: CD4+ or CD8+ T cells sorted from blood, collected in a trial of the OX40 agonist ivuxolimab. The genes are TRBV5-8 and TRBJ1-1; D gene uncertain. The DNA for the CDR3 is TGTGCCAGCAACACGGGCGAAGGGTGGGTCACTGAAGCTTTCTTT. Protein product: CASNTGEGWVTEAFF.